This T cell receptor (beta chain) appears in the sequencing data of a study of cytomegalovirus exposure and HLA in healthy donors. Findings of the study overall: Reports described diagnosis of cytomegalovirus status by the classifier as highly specific and sensitive.

Germline values: CDR1 SSHAT, CDR2 FNYEAQ (reference sequence). The CDR3 runs 12 residues. On this clone: The antigen is unknown.

PCR was performed using 60 Vbeta and 13 Jbeta primers. Produced via immunoSEQ multiplex PCR; TCRdb's table is partial and in-frame only. The sample has 150,000 to 200,000 clones; 68% are singletons. This sequence was found in a woman aged 40 to 50 in good health and CMV-seropositive. The rearrangement joins TRBV7-7 to TRBJ1-2, with TRBD1 identical over 9 bases. Sequencing was carried out using PBMCs. CDR3 amino acids: CASQQGARGYTF. In DNA, the CDR3 is TGTGCTAGCCAACAGGGGGCTCGTGGCTACACCTTC.